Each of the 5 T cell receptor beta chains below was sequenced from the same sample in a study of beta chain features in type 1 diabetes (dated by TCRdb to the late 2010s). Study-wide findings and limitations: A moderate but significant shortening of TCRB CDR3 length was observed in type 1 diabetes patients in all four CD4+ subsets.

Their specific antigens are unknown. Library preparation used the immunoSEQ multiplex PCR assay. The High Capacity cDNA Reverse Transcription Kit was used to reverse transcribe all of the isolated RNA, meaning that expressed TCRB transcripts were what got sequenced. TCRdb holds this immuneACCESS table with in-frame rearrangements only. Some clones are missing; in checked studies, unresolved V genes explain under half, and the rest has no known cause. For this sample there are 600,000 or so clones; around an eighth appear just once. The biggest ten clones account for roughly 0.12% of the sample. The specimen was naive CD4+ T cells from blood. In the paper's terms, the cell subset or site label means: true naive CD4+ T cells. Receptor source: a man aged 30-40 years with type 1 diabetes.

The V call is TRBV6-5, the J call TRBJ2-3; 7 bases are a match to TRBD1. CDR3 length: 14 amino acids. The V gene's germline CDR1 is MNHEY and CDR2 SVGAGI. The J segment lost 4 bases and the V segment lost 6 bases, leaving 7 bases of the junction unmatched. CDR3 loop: CASRADRDSDTQYF. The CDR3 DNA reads TGTGCCAGCAGGGCAGACAGGGATTCAGATACGCAGTATTTT.

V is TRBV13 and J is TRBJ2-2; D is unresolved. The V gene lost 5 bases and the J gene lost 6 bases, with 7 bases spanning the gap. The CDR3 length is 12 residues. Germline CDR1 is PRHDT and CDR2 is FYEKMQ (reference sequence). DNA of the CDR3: TGTGCCAGCAGCCCCCGGGCCGGGGAGCTGTTTTTT. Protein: CASSPRAGELFF.

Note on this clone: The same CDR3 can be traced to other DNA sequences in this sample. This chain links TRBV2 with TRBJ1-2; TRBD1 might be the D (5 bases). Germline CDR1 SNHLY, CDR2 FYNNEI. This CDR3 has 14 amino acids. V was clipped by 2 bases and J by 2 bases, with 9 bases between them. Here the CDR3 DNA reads TGTGCCAGCAGTGAACAGGGCCCCAACTATGGCTACACCTTC. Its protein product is CASSEQGPNYGYTF.

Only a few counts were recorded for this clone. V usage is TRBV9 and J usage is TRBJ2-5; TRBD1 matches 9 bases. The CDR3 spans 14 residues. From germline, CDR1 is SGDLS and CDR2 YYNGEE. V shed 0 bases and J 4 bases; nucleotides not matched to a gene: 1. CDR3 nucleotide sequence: TGTGCCAGCAGCGTAGGGGGACAGGGAGAGACCCAGTACTTC. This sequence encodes CASSVGGQGETQYF. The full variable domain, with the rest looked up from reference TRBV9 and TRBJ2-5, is DSGVTQTPKHLITATGQRVTLRCSPRSGDLSVYWYQQSLDQGLQFLIQYYNGEERAKGNILERFSAQQFPDLHSELNLSSLELGDSALYFCASSVGGQGETQYFGPGTRLLVL.

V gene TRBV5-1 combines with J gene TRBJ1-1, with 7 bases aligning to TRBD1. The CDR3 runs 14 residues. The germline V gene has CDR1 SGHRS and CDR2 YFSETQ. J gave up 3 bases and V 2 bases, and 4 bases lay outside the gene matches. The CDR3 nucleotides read TGCGCCAGCAGCTTCAACGACAGGGACACTGAAGCTTTCTTT. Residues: CASSFNDRDTEAFF.